The clone carrying this TCR beta chain was found many times. This specimen belongs to a study of T cells in Graves' hyperthyroidism and ophthalmopathy. RNA transcripts served as the template for amplifying TCR beta CDR3 regions. The study used the HTBI primer set for a first-round RT-PCR of the TCR CDR3. TCRdb recomputed calls from the multiplex PCR reads with MiXCR, one row per CDR3 protein. The data contain a few hundred thousand distinct CDR3 sequences, 15% to 19% of them seen just once; the ten biggest clones take up roughly a quarter. The V gene end was trimmed by 5 bases and the J gene end by 0 bases; junction bases not matched to a gene: 7. Germline V gene lookup returns CDR1 DFQATT and CDR2 SNEGSKA (reference sequence). The CDR3 length is 14 residues.

The TCR sequence derives from a woman between 18 and 30 years old with Graves' hyperthyroidism that later progressed to Graves' ophthalmopathy. Sequenced: blood. This rearrangement joins TRBV20-1 to TRBJ2-7; 7 nucleotides agree with TRBD2. The CDR3 reads CSAVTSSGSYEQYF. Here the CDR3 DNA reads TGCAGTGCTGTCACTTCTAGCGGCTCCTACGAGCAGTACTTC.